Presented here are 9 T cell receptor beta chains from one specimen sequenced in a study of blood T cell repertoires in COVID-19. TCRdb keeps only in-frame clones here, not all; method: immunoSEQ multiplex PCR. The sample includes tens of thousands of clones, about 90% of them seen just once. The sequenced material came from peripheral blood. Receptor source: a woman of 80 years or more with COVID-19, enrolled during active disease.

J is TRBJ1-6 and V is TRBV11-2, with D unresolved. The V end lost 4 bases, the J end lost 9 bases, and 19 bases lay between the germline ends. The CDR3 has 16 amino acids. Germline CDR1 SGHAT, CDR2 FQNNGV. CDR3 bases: TGTGCCAGCAGCTCCGGCAGGCAGAGATTGGGTTCACCCCTCCACTTT. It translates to CASSSGRQRLGSPLHF. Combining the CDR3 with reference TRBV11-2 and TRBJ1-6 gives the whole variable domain EAGVAQSPRYKIIEKRQSVAFWCNPISGHATLYWYQQILGQGPKLLIQFQNNGVVDDSQLPKDRFSAERLKGVDSTLKIQPAKLEDSAVYLCASSSGRQRLGSPLHFGNGTRLTVT.

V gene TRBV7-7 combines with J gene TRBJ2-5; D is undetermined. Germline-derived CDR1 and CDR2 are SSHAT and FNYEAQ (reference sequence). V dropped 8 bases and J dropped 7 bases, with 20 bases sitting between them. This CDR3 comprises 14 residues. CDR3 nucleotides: TGTGCCAGCTCACCCGCGACTGTAATAGGGACCCAGTACTTC. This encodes CASSPATVIGTQYF. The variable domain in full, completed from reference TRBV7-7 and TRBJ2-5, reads GAGVSQSPRYKVTKRGQDVTLRCDPISSHATLYWYQQALGQGPEFLTYFNYEAQPDKSGLPSDRFSAERPEGSISTLTIQRTEQRDSAMYRCASSPATVIGTQYFGPGTRLLVL.

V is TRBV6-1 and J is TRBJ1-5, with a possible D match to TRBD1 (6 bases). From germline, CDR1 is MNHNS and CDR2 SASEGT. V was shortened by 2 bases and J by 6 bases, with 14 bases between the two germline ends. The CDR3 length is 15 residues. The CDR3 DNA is TGTGCCAGCAGTGAACGAAACAGGGCTCGTCAGCCCCAGCATTTT. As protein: CASSERNRARQPQHF.

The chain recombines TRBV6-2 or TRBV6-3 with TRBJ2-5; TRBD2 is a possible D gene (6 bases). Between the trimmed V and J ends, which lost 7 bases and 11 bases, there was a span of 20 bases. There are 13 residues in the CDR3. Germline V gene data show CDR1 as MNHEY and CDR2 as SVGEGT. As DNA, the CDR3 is TGTGCCAGCACCCCCGGGGGTATTGCAACTCAGTACTTC. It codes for CASTPGGIATQYF.

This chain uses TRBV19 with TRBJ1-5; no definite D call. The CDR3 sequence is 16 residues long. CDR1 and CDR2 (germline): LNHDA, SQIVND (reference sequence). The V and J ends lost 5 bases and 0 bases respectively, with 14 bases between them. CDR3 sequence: CASSQSQTYSNQPQHF. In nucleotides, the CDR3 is TGTGCCAGTAGTCAATCTCAGACATATAGCAATCAGCCCCAGCATTTT. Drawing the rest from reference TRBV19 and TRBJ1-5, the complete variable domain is DGGITQSPKYLFRKEGQNVTLSCEQNLNHDAMYWYRQDPGQGLRLIYYSQIVNDFQKGDIAEGYSVSREKKESFPLTVTSAQKNPTAFYLCASSQSQTYSNQPQHFGDGTRLSIL.

The CDR3 protein is CASSLAAGKHNYGYTF. The DNA of the CDR3 is TGTGCCAGCAGCTTAGCGGCGGGGAAGCATAACTATGGCTACACCTTC. V is TRBV7-9 and J is TRBJ1-2; D ambiguous. The ends were cut back, 0 bases at V and 1 base at J, with 12 bases in the middle. Germline lookup yields CDR1 SEHNR and CDR2 FQNEAQ (reference sequence). The CDR3 sequence is 16 residues long.

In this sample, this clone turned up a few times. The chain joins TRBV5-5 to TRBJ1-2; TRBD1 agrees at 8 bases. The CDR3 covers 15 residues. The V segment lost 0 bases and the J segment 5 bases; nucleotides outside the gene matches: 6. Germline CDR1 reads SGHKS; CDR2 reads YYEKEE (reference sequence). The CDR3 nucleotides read TGTGCCAGCAGCTTGGCCGGAGACAGGGGATATGGCTACACCTTC. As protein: CASSLAGDRGYGYTF. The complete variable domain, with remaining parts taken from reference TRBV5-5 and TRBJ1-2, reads DAGVTQSPTHLIKTRGQQVTLRCSPISGHKSVSWYQQVLGQGPQFIFQYYEKEERGRGNFPDRFSARQFPNYSSELNVNALLLGDSALYLCASSLAGDRGYGYTFGSGTRLTVV.

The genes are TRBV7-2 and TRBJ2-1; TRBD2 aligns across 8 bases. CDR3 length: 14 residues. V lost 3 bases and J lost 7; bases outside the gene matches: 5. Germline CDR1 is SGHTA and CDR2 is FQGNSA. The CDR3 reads CASSLGGRFNEQFF. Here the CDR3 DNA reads TGTGCCAGCAGCTTGGGCGGGAGGTTTAATGAGCAGTTCTTC.

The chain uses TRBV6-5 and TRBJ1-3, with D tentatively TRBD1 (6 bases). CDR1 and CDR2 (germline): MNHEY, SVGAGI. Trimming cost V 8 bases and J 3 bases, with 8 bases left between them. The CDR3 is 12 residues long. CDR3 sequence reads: CASQGNGNTIYF. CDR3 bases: TGTGCCAGCCAGGGGAATGGAAACACCATATATTTT.